This entry concerns a single T cell receptor beta chain. Both CD4+ and CD8+ T cells were negatively isolated, and TEMRA cells underwent FACS enrichment. The RNA, roughly 0.45 to 1 ug, was put through reverse transcription using random hexamers. From the immunoSEQ multiplex PCR reads, TCRdb called clonotypes with MiXCR, one entry per CDR3 protein. The sample shows approximately 230,000 distinct CDR3 sequences, 93% of them seen only once. The source of the sample is a study of CD8 T cells in Susac syndrome. CDR3 length: 13 amino acids. CDR1 and CDR2 from the germline V gene are GTSNPN and SVGIG (reference sequence). The V and J ends lost 6 bases and 3 bases respectively, with 14 bases between them.

This TCR derives from a human donor with multiple sclerosis. The sequenced material came from CD4+ T cells from PBMCs. This chain connects TRBV30 to TRBJ1-2; no reliable D call. The CDR3 loop is CACSRVLDYGYTF. Here the CDR3 DNA reads TGTGCCTGCTCGAGGGTGTTGGACTATGGCTACACCTTC.